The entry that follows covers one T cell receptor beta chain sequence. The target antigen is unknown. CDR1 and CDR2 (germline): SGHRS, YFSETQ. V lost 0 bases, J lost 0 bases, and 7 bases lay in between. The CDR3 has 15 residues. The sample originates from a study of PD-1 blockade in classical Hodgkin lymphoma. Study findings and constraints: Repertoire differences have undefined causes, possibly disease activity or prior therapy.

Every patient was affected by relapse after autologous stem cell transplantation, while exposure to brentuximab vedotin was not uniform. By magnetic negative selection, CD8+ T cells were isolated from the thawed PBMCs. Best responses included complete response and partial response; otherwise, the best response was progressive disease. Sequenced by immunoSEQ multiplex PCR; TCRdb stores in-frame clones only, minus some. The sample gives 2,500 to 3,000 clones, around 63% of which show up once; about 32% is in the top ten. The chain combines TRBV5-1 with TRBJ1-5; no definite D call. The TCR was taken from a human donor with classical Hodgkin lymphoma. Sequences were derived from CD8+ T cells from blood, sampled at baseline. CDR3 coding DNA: TGCGCCAGCAGCTTGGAAGGGTATAGCAATCAGCCCCAGCATTTT. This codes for CASSLEGYSNQPQHF.